This TCR beta chain stems from a study of blood T cell repertoires in COVID-19. Looking at the study overall: Whether acute or convalescent, the COVID-19 samples came from the United States, Italy and Spain. The analysed material was cDNA or gDNA that came from T cells, B-cell-depleted T cells, or PBMCs.

Here immunoSEQ multiplex PCR was the method, and the copy in TCRdb shows in-frame clones only, minus some. This sample carries about 300,000 clones, around nine tenths of them seen once, and the ten largest clones take more than 6%. This TCR derives from a woman in her 30s with COVID-19, enrolled during active disease. Sequenced input: peripheral blood.

The DNA of the CDR3 is TGTGCCAGCAGCTTAGACTTGAACACCGGGGAGCTGTTTTTT. It is translated as CASSLDLNTGELFF. The V and J genes are TRBV7-2 and TRBJ2-2; D remains ambiguous. This CDR3 is 14 amino acids long. V was clipped by 1 base and J by 1 base, with 4 bases between them. CDR1 is SGHTA and CDR2 is FQGNSA in the germline V gene.